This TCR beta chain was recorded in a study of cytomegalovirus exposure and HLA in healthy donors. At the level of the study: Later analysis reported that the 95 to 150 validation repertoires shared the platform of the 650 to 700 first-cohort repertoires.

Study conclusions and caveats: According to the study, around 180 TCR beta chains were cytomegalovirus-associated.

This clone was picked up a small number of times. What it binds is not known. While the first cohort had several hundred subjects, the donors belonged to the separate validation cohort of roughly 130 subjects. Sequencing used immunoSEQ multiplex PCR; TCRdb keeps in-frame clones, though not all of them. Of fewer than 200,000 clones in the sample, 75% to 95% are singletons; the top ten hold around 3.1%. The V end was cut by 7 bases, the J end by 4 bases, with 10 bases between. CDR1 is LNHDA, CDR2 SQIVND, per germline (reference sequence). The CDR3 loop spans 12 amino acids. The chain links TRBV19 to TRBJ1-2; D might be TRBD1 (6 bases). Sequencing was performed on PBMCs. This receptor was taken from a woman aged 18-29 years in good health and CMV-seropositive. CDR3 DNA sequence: TGTGCCAGTAACAGGGCGGGCTATGGCTACACCTTC. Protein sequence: CASNRAGYGYTF.